Shown below are 7 T cell receptor beta chains from a single sample sequenced in a study of chemoradiotherapy in HPV16-positive cancers. Here immunoSEQ multiplex PCR was the method, and the copy in TCRdb shows in-frame clones only, minus some. The sample lists approximately 35,000 clones, about 90% occurring once. This sample comprised blood, obtained from a patient who underwent chemoradiotherapy. These receptor sequences come from a human donor with HPV-associated anogenital cancer.

The chain employs TRBV11-3 and TRBJ1-2, with 9 bases lining up with TRBD1. The germline gives CDR1 SGHNT, CDR2 YENEEA. The CDR3 has 16 residues. Trimming took 4 bases from V and 4 from J; bases not matched to a gene: 10. CDR3 DNA: TGTGCCAGCAGCTATGCAGGGACAGGGAGAAGCTATGGCTACACCTTC. Translation: CASSYAGTGRSYGYTF.

This clone was seen more than once but under ten times. The chain uses TRBV7-6 and TRBJ2-2; 11 nucleotides agree with TRBD1. CDR1 is SGHVS, CDR2 FNYEAQ, per germline. The junction had 8 bases not matched to a gene; V was cut back by 5 bases and J by 3 bases. This CDR3 spans 17 amino acids. The CDR3 DNA sequence: TGTGCCAGCAGCCGTTATGGACAGGGGGCGGACACCGGGGAGCTGTTTTTT. Its translation is CASSRYGQGADTGELFF.

This chain uses TRBV29-1 with TRBJ2-1; 7 bases agree with TRBD2. J lost 7 bases, V lost 5 bases, and 11 bases had no gene match. This CDR3 has 14 residues. The germline V gene encodes CDR1 SQVTM and CDR2 ANQGSEA. Here the CDR3 DNA reads TGCAGCGTTTTCGGCGGGGGTGTACGTAATGAGCAGTTCTTC. Translating gives CSVFGGGVRNEQFF.

V is TRBV19 and J is TRBJ1-5; D unclear. This CDR3 contains 15 residues. CDR1 is LNHDA and CDR2 is SQIVND in the germline V gene (reference sequence). Trimming removed 5 bases from V and 0 bases from J, with 11 bases in between. This chain's CDR3 is CASSDWAYSNQPQHF. CDR3 nucleotides: TGTGCCAGTAGTGACTGGGCGTATAGCAATCAGCCCCAGCATTTT.

This sequence joins TRBV4-2 and TRBJ2-4; 10 bases are shared with TRBD2. This CDR3 has 17 residues. The J segment lost 3 bases and the V segment lost 4 bases, leaving 9 bases of the junction unmatched. Looked up from germline, CDR1 is LGHNA and CDR2 is YNFKEQ. The CDR3 DNA follows: TGTGCCAGCAGCCTTGAGCGGGGGGGCTTGGGCAAAAACATTCAGTACTTC. Amino acids: CASSLERGGLGKNIQYF.

The V call is TRBV19, the J call TRBJ1-2, with D perhaps TRBD1 (5 bases). The CDR3 consists of 15 residues. Trimming removed 5 bases from V and 5 bases from J, with 18 bases in between. CDR1 is LNHDA and CDR2 is SQIVND in the germline V gene (reference sequence). CDR3 sequence reads: CASSAYRDQGYGYTF. The CDR3 DNA sequence: TGTGCCAGTAGTGCCTACCGGGACCAGGGATATGGCTACACCTTC.

This clone was observed a few times. The V call is TRBV30, the J call TRBJ2-4; 8 bases are shared with TRBD2. The CDR3 contains 14 residues. Germline values: CDR1 GTSNPN, CDR2 SVGIG (reference sequence). Unmatched junction bases numbered 1, after V lost 3 bases and J lost 0 bases. CDR3 sequence (DNA): TGTGCCTGGAGCGGGGGGGCAGCCAAAAACATTCAGTACTTC. Protein: CAWSGGAAKNIQYF.